A selection of T cell receptor beta chains follows, all from one sample in a study of blood T cell repertoires in COVID-19. The repertoire was sequenced with immunoSEQ multiplex PCR; TCRdb's copy has only in-frame clones and lacks some. The sample lists some 72,000 clones, around nine tenths seen once, with about 5% in the top ten. Sequencing input: peripheral blood. The origin of the receptors is a man aged 50-60 years with active or convalescent COVID-19. Each CDR3 is given with its conserved first and last residue. Fields, in order: D gene, J gene, V gene, clone size, CDR3 protein, CDR3 DNA. A D gene is named only where the DNA matches it firmly. Clone size is shown for a subset of rows, as once, few, many or a class of expanded clone.

TRBD2,TRBJ2-5,TRBV2,.,CASSEALLAGGRETQYF,TGTGCCAGCAGTGAAGCGCTTCTAGCGGGGGGGCGAGAGACCCAGTACTTC
TRBD1,TRBJ2-5,TRBV14,.,CASSQLTGGQETQYF,TGTGCCAGCAGCCAACTGACAGGGGGCCAAGAGACCCAGTACTTC
.,TRBJ2-1,TRBV10-1,.,CASAAGWTYNEQFF,TGCGCTTCAGCAGCAGGGTGGACCTACAATGAGCAGTTCTTC
.,TRBJ1-1,TRBV6-5,.,CASSYSSGSDTEAFF,TGTGCCAGCAGTTACTCTTCAGGGTCGGACACTGAAGCTTTCTTT
TRBD1,TRBJ1-1,TRBV3-1/TRBV3-2,.,CASSQGAGTGGAFF,TGTGCCAGCAGCCAAGGGGCCGGGACAGGGGGAGCTTTCTTT
TRBD1,TRBJ2-1,TRBV7-2,.,CASSLTTGYGEQFF,TGTGCCAGCAGCTTAACGACAGGGTACGGTGAGCAGTTCTTC
.,TRBJ1-2,TRBV7-9,.,CASSMGGGYYGYTF,TGTGCCAGCAGCATGGGAGGGGGGTACTATGGCTACACCTTC
.,TRBJ2-5,TRBV7-9,once,CASSLSQGVETQYF,TGTGCCAGCAGCTTGTCACAGGGCGTAGAGACCCAGTACTTC
.,TRBJ1-4,TRBV20-1,.,CSASKTINEKLFF,TGCAGTGCTAGTAAAACTATCAATGAAAAACTGTTTTTT
.,TRBJ2-1,TRBV28,.,CASRQNNEQFF,TGTGCCAGCAGACAAAACAATGAGCAGTTCTTC
.,TRBJ1-4,TRBV30,.,CAWSVSGKLFF,TGTGCCTGGAGTGTATCGGGAAAACTGTTTTTT
.,TRBJ1-3,TRBV19,.,CASRDAGNSGNTIYF,TGTGCCAGTCGAGACGCGGGTAACTCTGGAAACACCATATATTTT
.,TRBJ2-7,TRBV11-2,.,CASSQIQGIHEQYF,TGTGCCAGCAGCCAAATACAGGGTATCCACGAGCAGTACTTC
TRBD1,TRBJ2-2,TRBV13,.,CASSLVGGHWNTGELFF,TGTGCCAGCAGCTTAGTAGGGGGCCATTGGAACACCGGGGAGCTGTTTTTT
.,TRBJ1-2,TRBV6-5,.,CASGESLSYTF,TGTGCCAGCGGGGAGAGTCTGAGCTACACCTTC
TRBD1,TRBJ2-7,TRBV28,.,CASSNSGTGAYEQYF,TGTGCCAGCAGTAACTCCGGGACAGGGGCCTACGAGCAGTACTTC
.,TRBJ2-1,TRBV14,.,CASSQGALSYNEQFF,TGTGCCAGCAGCCAAGGAGCGTTATCCTACAATGAGCAGTTCTTC
TRBD2,TRBJ2-1,TRBV25-1,.,CASSPAGGGNEQFF,TGTGCCAGCAGTCCAGCGGGGGGAGGAAATGAGCAGTTCTTC
.,TRBJ2-5,TRBV7-9,.,CASLPTGKETQYF,TGTGCCAGCCTACCTACAGGGAAAGAGACCCAGTACTTC
TRBD1,TRBJ2-7,TRBV2,.,CASSVTGAYEQYF,TGTGCCAGCAGTGTGACAGGGGCCTACGAGCAGTACTTC
.,TRBJ1-2,TRBV24-1,.,CATSFGRGYGYTF,TGTGCCACCAGTTTTGGCAGGGGCTATGGCTACACCTTC
.,TRBJ2-7,TRBV5-6,.,CASSRTVYEQYF,TGTGCCAGCAGCAGGACAGTCTACGAGCAGTACTTC
.,TRBJ1-4,TRBV28,.,CASSLPSGPRGEKLFF,TGTGCCAGCAGTTTACCCTCAGGGCCTAGGGGTGAAAAACTGTTTTTT
TRBD1,TRBJ2-5,TRBV7-9,.,CASSRIGQVQETQYF,TGTGCCAGCAGCCGTATTGGACAGGTCCAAGAGACCCAGTACTTC